The clone carrying this T cell receptor (beta chain) was seen a few times. Germline V gene lookup returns CDR1 SGHVS and CDR2 FNYEAQ. The CDR3 consists of 15 residues. V shed 1 base and J shed 2 bases, with 12 bases lying between them. This record belongs to a study of T cell repertoires in cytomegalovirus infection. TCRdb re-called the reads with MiXCR, one entry per CDR3 protein. The table lists about 180,000 distinct CDR3 sequences, about 17% of them singletons. This chain links TRBV7-6 with TRBJ2-7, with D possibly matching TRBD2 (6 bases). This clonotype originated in a human donor in good health (CMV status not recorded). Some clones in this sample may be carry-over from other donors' samples. Sequenced: CD8+ T cells from PBMCs. CDR3 amino acids: CASSLESGGAYEQYF. As DNA, the CDR3 is TGTGCCAGCAGCTTAGAGAGCGGAGGGGCCTACGAGCAGTACTTC. The variable domain in full, with the rest retrieved from reference TRBV7-6 and TRBJ2-7, is GAGVSQSPRYKVTKRGQDVALRCDPISGHVSLYWYRQALGQGPEFLTYFNYEAQQDKSGLPNDRFSAERPEGSISTLTIQRTEQRDSAMYRCASSLESGGAYEQYFGPGTRLTVT.